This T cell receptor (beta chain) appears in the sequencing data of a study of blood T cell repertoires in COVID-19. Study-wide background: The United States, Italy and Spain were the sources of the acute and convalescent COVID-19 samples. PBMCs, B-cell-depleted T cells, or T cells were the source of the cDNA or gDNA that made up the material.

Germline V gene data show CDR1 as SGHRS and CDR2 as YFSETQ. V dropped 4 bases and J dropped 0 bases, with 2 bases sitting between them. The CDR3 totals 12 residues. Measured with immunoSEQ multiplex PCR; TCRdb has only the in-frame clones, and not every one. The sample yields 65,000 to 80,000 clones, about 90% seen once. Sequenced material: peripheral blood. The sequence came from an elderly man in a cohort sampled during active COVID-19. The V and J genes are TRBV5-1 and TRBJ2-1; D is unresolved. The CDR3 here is CASSLSYNEQFF. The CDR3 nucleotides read TGCGCCAGCAGCCTCTCCTACAATGAGCAGTTCTTC.